Following are 21 T cell receptor beta chains from one sample sequenced in a study of OX40 agonist ivuxolimab in advanced cancers. Assay: immunoSEQ multiplex PCR; the TCRdb copy retains only in-frame clones and omits some. The table records about 45,000 clones, approximately 84% of them present only once. The sample here was CD4+ or CD8+ T cells sorted from blood, taken in a trial of the OX40 agonist ivuxolimab. Receptors were obtained from an adult with an advanced solid tumor such as melanoma, head and neck, liver or kidney cancer.

The chain has TRBV6-5 and TRBJ1-2, with a possible D match to TRBD1 (6 bases). Trimming removed 7 bases from V and 5 bases from J, with 8 bases in between. Germline CDR1 and CDR2: MNHEY and SVGAGI. The CDR3 has 11 residues. DNA of the CDR3: TGTGCCAGCAAACAGGGATATGGCTACACCTTC. It is translated as CASKQGYGYTF.

This chain joins TRBV2 and TRBJ2-1, with TRBD1 matching over 7 bases. CDR1 is SNHLY, CDR2 FYNNEI, per germline. The trim removed 4 bases at V and 12 bases at J, leaving 15 bases unmatched. The CDR3 has 15 residues. The chain's CDR3 is CASSGGTDPLGWQFF. CDR3 sequence (DNA): TGTGCCAGCAGTGGAGGGACAGATCCCCTGGGGTGGCAGTTCTTC. The full variable domain, rest sourced from reference TRBV2 and TRBJ2-1, is EPEVTQTPSHQVTQMGQEVILRCVPISNHLYFYWYRQILGQKVEFLVSFYNNEISEKSEIFDDQFSVERPDGSNFTLKIRSTKLEDSAMYFCASSGGTDPLGWQFFGPGTRLTVL.

The chain carries TRBV4-1 and TRBJ2-1, with D maybe TRBD2 (6 bases). The CDR3 spans 18 residues. V lost 2 bases to trimming and J lost 6 bases, with 23 bases between them. Germline CDR1 is MGHRA and CDR2 is YSYEKL. DNA for the CDR3: TGCGCCAGCAGCCAACGGGAGAGTACGCAAGCGTGGGGCAATGAGCAGTTCTTC. Translating gives CASSQRESTQAWGNEQFF.

The V and J genes are TRBV6-1 and TRBJ2-7, with D perhaps TRBD1 (6 bases). The CDR3 spans 18 residues. The germline CDR1 and CDR2 sequences are MNHNS and SASEGT. V shed 2 bases and J shed 3 bases, with 23 bases lying between them. In nucleotides, the CDR3 is TGTGCCAGCAGTGAAAGAGGATGGATAGGGGACAAAGGCTACGAGCAGTACTTC. Encoded protein: CASSERGWIGDKGYEQYF.

The chain has TRBV28 and TRBJ1-1; no firm D call. The CDR3 totals 14 residues. The V gene lost 6 bases and the J gene lost 0 bases, with 11 bases spanning the gap. CDR1 is MDHEN and CDR2 is SYDVKM in the germline V gene. For the CDR3, the DNA is TGTGCCAGCAGGTTACAGTCCTTGAACACTGAAGCTTTCTTT. Protein product: CASRLQSLNTEAFF. Full variable domain (rest looked up from reference TRBV28 and TRBJ1-1): DVKVTQSSRYLVKRTGEKVFLECVQDMDHENMFWYRQDPGLGLRLIYFSYDVKMKEKGDIPEGYSVSREKKERFSLILESASTNQTSMYLCASRLQSLNTEAFFGQGTRLTVV.

The rearrangement joins TRBV9 to TRBJ2-3, with 10 bases matching TRBD2. Looked up from germline, CDR1 is SGDLS and CDR2 is YYNGEE. Germline trimming cut 4 bases from V and 6 bases from J; bases unmatched to any gene: 11. The CDR3 runs to 16 residues. DNA of the CDR3: TGTGCCAGCAGCTCGCAGGAAGCGGGGGGGTGGGATACGCAGTATTTT. The encoded protein is CASSSQEAGGWDTQYF.

The CDR3 reads CASSHPGGGADTQYF. The CDR3 DNA reads as TGCGCCAGCAGCCACCCCGGGGGGGGAGCGGATACGCAGTATTTT. The V and J genes are TRBV4-1 and TRBJ2-3; 8 bases are shared with TRBD2. This CDR3 contains 15 residues. The germline V gene has CDR1 MGHRA and CDR2 YSYEKL. V gave up 3 bases and J gave up 6 bases; unmatched junction bases: 8.

The rearrangement joins TRBV5-1 to TRBJ2-5, with 10 nucleotides matching TRBD2. V gave up 4 bases and J gave up 3 bases; unmatched junction bases: 3. Germline CDR1 reads SGHRS; CDR2 reads YFSETQ. The CDR3 runs 14 residues. Here the CDR3 DNA reads TGCGCCAGCAGCCCCGGACTAGCGGAAGAGACCCAGTACTTC. Protein sequence: CASSPGLAEETQYF.

The chain has TRBV7-6 and TRBJ1-2; D possibly corresponds to TRBD1 (5 bases). The ends were cut back, 4 bases at V and 4 bases at J, with 16 bases in the middle. CDR1 and CDR2 (germline): SGHVS, FNYEAQ. The CDR3 has 15 residues. The CDR3 here is CASSSGGDSLYGYTF. The CDR3 nucleotides are TGTGCCAGCAGCTCGGGGGGAGATTCCCTCTATGGCTACACCTTC.

The V and J genes are TRBV11-2 and TRBJ2-3; 7 bases are shared with TRBD2. There are 15 residues in the CDR3. Germline CDR1 SGHAT, CDR2 FQNNGV. V trimming: 5 bases; J trimming: 4 bases; junction bases outside the gene matches: 9. The CDR3 here is CASSQGWGGSDTQYF. The CDR3 DNA reads TGTGCCAGCAGCCAAGGGTGGGGGGGGTCAGATACGCAGTATTTT.

The chain uses TRBV2 and TRBJ2-1; 8 bases line up with TRBD2. The CDR3 covers 16 residues. The junction had 8 bases not matched to a gene; V was cut back by 1 base and J by 6 bases. Germline CDR1 and CDR2: SNHLY and FYNNEI. CDR3 sequence reads: CASSEVVAGGLNEQFF. CDR3 DNA: TGTGCCAGCAGTGAAGTTGTCGCGGGAGGCCTCAATGAGCAGTTCTTC.

This chain links TRBV27 with TRBJ2-3; 8 bases fit TRBD2. This CDR3 has 14 residues. Germline V gene sequence: CDR1 MNHEY, CDR2 SMNVEV (reference sequence). V lost 5 bases and J lost 3; bases outside the gene matches: 4. The CDR3 DNA sequence: TGTGCCAGCAGTCCCCGACTAGCGACAGATACGCAGTATTTT. Translated: CASSPRLATDTQYF.

V usage is TRBV15 and J usage is TRBJ1-2, with D possibly being TRBD1 (5 bases). Germline values: CDR1 LNHNV, CDR2 YYDKDF (reference sequence). Trimming left V 5 bases short and J 6 bases short, with 13 bases between. The CDR3 extends over 13 amino acids. The CDR3 region is CATSSRAGNGYTF. In DNA form, the CDR3 reads TGTGCCACCAGCTCCAGGGCAGGGAATGGCTACACCTTC. The full variable domain, completed using reference TRBV15 and TRBJ1-2, is DAMVIQNPRYQVTQFGKPVTLSCSQTLNHNVMYWYQQKSSQAPKLLFHYYDKDFNNEADTPDNFQSRRPNTSFCFLDIRSPGLGDTAMYLCATSSRAGNGYTFGSGTRLTVV.

This chain joins TRBV25-1 and TRBJ2-5; D possibly corresponds to TRBD2 (5 bases). This CDR3 contains 11 residues. Germline CDR1 MGHDK, CDR2 SYGVNS. Trimming shortened V by 8 bases and J by 7 bases, and 11 bases separated the two germline ends. The CDR3 reads CASSPGGTQYF. CDR3 nucleotides: TGTGCCAGCTCACCCGGAGGGACCCAGTACTTC. Looking up the rest from reference TRBV25-1 and TRBJ2-5 gives the full variable domain: EADIYQTPRYLVIGTGKKITLECSQTMGHDKMYWYQQDPGMELHLIHYSYGVNSTEKGDLSSESTVSRIRTEHFPLTLESARPSHTSQYLCASSPGGTQYFGPGTRLLVL.

The J gene is TRBJ2-7, the V gene TRBV28; D unclear. Germline loops: CDR1 MDHEN, CDR2 SYDVKM. V shed 3 bases and J shed 1 base, with 10 bases lying between them. There are 14 residues in the CDR3. The CDR3 loop reads CASSFGRASYEQYF. The CDR3 DNA reads TGTGCCAGCAGTTTTGGTCGGGCGTCCTACGAGCAGTACTTC.

The chain is built from TRBV10-3 and TRBJ2-3, with 9 bases lining up with TRBD2. Trimming cost V 0 bases and J 1 base; bases outside gene matches: 5. Germline V gene sequence: CDR1 ENHRY, CDR2 SYGVKD. The CDR3 contains 17 residues. CDR3 coding DNA: TGTGCCATCAGTGAGTCTGTAGCGGGGGCTCGCACAGATACGCAGTATTTT. Amino acid sequence: CAISESVAGARTDTQYF.

This sequence joins TRBV18 and TRBJ2-4, with a tentative D call TRBD2 (6 bases). There are 15 residues in the CDR3. Per the germline V gene, CDR1 is KGHSH and CDR2 is LQKENI. Trimming stripped 3 bases from V and 8 bases from J, with 17 bases between. The CDR3 DNA is TGTGCCAGCTCACCCCTCGGGGGAGTTGAAGACATTCAGTACTTC. It is translated as CASSPLGGVEDIQYF.

In nucleotides, the CDR3 is TGTGCCAGCGAGGGGTTAGACATTCAGTACTTC. This codes for CASEGLDIQYF. The J gene is TRBJ2-4, the V gene TRBV5-8; either TRBD1 or TRBD2 may fit D (5 bases each). With 7 bases removed from V and 8 bases from J, the gap between germline ends came to 10 bases. This CDR3 contains 11 residues. Germline CDR1 reads SGHTS; CDR2 reads YDEGEE.

Only a few counts were recorded for this clone. The rearrangement joins TRBV6-5 to TRBJ2-7; D unclear. CDR3 length: 13 residues. The germline gives CDR1 MNHEY, CDR2 SVGAGI. Deletions cut 5 bases from V and 0 bases from J, with 8 bases between. The CDR3: CASSLSTSYEQYF. The CDR3 bases are TGTGCCAGCAGTCTCTCGACCTCCTACGAGCAGTACTTC.

The chain links TRBV5-6 to TRBJ2-7, with D possibly TRBD2 on 7 matching bases. Germline V gene sequence: CDR1 SGHDT, CDR2 YYEEEE. The ends were cut back, 2 bases at V and 7 bases at J, with 28 bases in the middle. The CDR3 is 18 residues long. The CDR3 DNA reads as TGTGCCAGCAGCTTCTTTTGGGTCTCGGGGGGCGAGATACCGGAGCAGTACTTC. Translated, it gives CASSFFWVSGGEIPEQYF.

This sequence joins TRBV6-6 and TRBJ2-7, with a weak D call TRBD1 (6 bases). Germline CDR1 and CDR2: MNHNY and SVGAGI (reference sequence). The CDR3 runs 15 residues. With 0 bases removed from V and 5 bases from J, the gap between germline ends came to 14 bases. The CDR3 DNA sequence: TGTGCCAGCAGTTACTCGGAACAGGGTTCCCACGAGCAGTACTTC. Residues: CASSYSEQGSHEQYF.